The sample holds a few counts of the clone carrying this TCR beta chain. The antigen is unknown. Gene names and germline refer to mouse. The read is 1 residue too short to cover the CDR3 end, so that end is filled in from the germline J gene. Some clones are missing from TCRdb's copy, which holds only in-frame ones; the method was immunoSEQ multiplex PCR. The sample includes some 48,000 clones, roughly four fifths seen only once; the top ten take 0.7%. This sample was included in a study of tissue T cells after allogeneic stem cell transplantation. Whole-study results and caveats: Only a limited share of tissue TCRs appeared in blood or spleen.

Germline V gene lookup returns CDR1 NNHNN and CDR2 SYGAGS (reference sequence). The V and J ends lost 1 base and 0 bases respectively, with 8 bases between them. CDR3 length: 15 residues. This chain links TRBV13-2 with TRBJ1-3; tentatively, D is TRBD1 (6 bases). Sequenced sample: sorted cells pooled from one or two spleens. The origin of this receptor is a pool of C57BL/6 mice in good health. The sequenced part of the CDR3 DNA is TGTGCCAGCGGTGATCGGACAGATTCTGGAAATACGCTCTAT. Translation gives CASGDRTDSGNTLY. The full CDR3 sequence reads CASGDRTDSGNTLYF.